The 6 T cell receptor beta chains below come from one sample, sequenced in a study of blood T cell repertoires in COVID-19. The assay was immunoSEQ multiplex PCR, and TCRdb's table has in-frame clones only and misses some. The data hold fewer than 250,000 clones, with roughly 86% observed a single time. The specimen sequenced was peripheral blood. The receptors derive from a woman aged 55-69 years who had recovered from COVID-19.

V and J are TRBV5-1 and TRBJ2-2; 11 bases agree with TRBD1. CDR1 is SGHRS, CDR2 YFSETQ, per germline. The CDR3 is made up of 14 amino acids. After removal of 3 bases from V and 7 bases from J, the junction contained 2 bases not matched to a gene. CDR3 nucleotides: TGCGCCAGCAGCTCCGGGACAGGGGGCGGGGAGCTGTTTTTT. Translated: CASSSGTGGGELFF.

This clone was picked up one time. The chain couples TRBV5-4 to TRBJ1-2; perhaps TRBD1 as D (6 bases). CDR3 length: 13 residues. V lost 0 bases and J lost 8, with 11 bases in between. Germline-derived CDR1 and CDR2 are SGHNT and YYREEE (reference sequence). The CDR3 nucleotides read TGTGCCAGCAGCTTGGTGTCCGGACAGGGCTACACCTTC. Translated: CASSLVSGQGYTF.

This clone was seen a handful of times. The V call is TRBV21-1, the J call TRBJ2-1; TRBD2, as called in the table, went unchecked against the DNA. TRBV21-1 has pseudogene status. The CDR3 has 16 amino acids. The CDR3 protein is CASSNRGDHSYNEQFF. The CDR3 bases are TGTGCCAGCAGCAACCGGGGGGACCACTCCTACAATGAGCAGTTCTTC.

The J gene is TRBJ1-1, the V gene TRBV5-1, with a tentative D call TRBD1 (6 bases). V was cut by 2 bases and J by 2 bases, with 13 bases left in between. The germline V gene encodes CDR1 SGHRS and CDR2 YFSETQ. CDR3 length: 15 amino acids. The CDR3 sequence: CASSFQGGQNTEAFF. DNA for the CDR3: TGCGCCAGCAGCTTCCAAGGGGGACAAAACACTGAAGCTTTCTTT.

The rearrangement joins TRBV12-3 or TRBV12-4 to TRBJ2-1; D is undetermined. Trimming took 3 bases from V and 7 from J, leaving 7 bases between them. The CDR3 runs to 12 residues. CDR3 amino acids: CASSFFTNEQFF. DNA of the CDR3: TGTGCCAGCAGTTTTTTCACAAATGAGCAGTTCTTC.

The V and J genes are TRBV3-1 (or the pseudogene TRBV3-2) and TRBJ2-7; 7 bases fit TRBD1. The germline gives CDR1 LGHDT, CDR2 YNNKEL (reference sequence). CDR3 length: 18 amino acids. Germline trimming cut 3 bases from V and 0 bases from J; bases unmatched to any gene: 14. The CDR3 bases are TGTGCCAGCAGCCACGGTCACCTAGGGGGCCAGAGCTCCTACGAGCAGTACTTC. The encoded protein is CASSHGHLGGQSSYEQYF.